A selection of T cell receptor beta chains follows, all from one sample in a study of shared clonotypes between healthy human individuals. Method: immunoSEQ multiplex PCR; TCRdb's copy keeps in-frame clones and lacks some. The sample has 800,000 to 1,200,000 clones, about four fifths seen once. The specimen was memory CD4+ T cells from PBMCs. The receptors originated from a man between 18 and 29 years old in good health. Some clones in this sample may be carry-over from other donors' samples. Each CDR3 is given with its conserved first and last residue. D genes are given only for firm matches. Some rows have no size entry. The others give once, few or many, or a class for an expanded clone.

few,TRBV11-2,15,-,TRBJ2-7,CASSLDPGNPREQYF,TGTGCCAGCAGCTTAGATCCGGGAAACCCCCGCGAGCAGTACTTC
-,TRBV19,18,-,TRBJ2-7,CASTPQLGSSPNPYEQYF,TGTGCCAGTACCCCCCAGCTTGGGTCTAGCCCGAATCCCTACGAGCAGTACTTC
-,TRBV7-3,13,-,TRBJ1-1,CASSLRRATEAFF,TGTGCCAGCAGCTTACGGAGGGCCACTGAAGCTTTCTTT
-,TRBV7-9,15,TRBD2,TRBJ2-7,CASSLSPGTGGQQYF,TGTGCCAGCAGCTTATCGCCGGGTACGGGAGGGCAGCAGTACTTC
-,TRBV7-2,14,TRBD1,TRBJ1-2,CASTNRDSNYGYTF,TGTGCCAGCACCAACCGGGACAGTAACTATGGCTACACCTTC
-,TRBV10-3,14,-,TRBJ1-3,CAISGGGSGNTIYF,TGTGCCATCAGTGGAGGAGGGTCTGGAAACACCATATATTTT
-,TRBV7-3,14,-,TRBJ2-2,CASSSGPNTGELFF,TGTGCCAGCTCGTCGGGACCGAACACCGGGGAGCTGTTTTTT
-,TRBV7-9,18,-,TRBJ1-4,CASSLNRQAGDGGEKLFF,TGTGCCAGCAGCTTAAATCGACAGGCGGGCGACGGAGGTGAAAAACTGTTTTTT
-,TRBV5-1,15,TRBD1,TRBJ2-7,CASSLSGTASYEQYF,TGCGCCAGCAGCCTGAGTGGGACAGCTTCCTACGAGCAGTACTTC
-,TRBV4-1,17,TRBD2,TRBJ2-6,CASSRASGNSGANVLTF,TGCGCCAGCAGCCGGGCTAGCGGTAACTCTGGGGCCAACGTCCTGACTTTC
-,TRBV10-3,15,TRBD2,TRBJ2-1,CATDPAGGRWNEQFF,TGTGCCACCGACCCAGCCGGCGGGAGATGGAATGAGCAGTTCTTC
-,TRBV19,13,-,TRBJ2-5,CASSQNRGETQYF,TGTGCCAGTAGCCAGAACCGAGGAGAGACCCAGTACTTC
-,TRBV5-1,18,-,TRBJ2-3,CASSPNFRTEISTDTQYF,TGCGCCAGCAGCCCCAATTTCCGGACAGAAATTAGCACAGATACGCAGTATTTT
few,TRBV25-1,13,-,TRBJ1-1,CASSGGGWTEAFF,TGTGCCAGCAGTGGTGGGGGGTGGACTGAAGCTTTCTTT
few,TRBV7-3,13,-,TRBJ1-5,CASSQDSNQPQHF,TGTGCCAGCAGCCAGGACAGTAATCAGCCCCAGCATTTT
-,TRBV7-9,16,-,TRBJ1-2,CASSPERSRASYGYTF,TGTGCCAGCAGCCCGGAGAGGTCCCGGGCCAGCTATGGCTACACCTTC
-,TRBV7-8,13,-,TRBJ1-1,CASAFVWDTEAFF,TGTGCCAGCGCTTTCGTCTGGGACACTGAAGCTTTCTTT
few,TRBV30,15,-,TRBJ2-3,CAWSLDWDRTDTQYF,TGTGCCTGGAGTTTGGACTGGGATCGCACAGATACGCAGTATTTT
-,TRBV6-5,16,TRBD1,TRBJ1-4,CASSYSPTGGSKKLFF,TGTGCCAGCAGTTACTCGCCGACAGGGGGTTCGAAAAAACTGTTTTTT
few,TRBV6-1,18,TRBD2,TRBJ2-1,CASSEGLAGDGPYNEQFF,TGTGCCAGCAGTGAGGGACTAGCGGGAGATGGTCCCTACAATGAGCAGTTCTTC
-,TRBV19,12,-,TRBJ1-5,CASSIGFQPQHF,TGTGCCAGTAGTATCGGTTTCCAGCCCCAGCATTTT
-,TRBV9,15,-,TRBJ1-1,CASSVVGGSSTEAFF,TGTGCCAGCAGCGTAGTTGGGGGTTCGAGCACTGAAGCTTTCTTT
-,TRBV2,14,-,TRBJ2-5,CASSVSRSQETQYF,TGTGCCAGCAGTGTATCCAGATCTCAAGAGACCCAGTACTTC
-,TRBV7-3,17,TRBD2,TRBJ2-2,CASSDTGGGSVIGELFF,TGTGCCAGCAGCGACACGGGTGGCGGGAGTGTGATCGGGGAGCTGTTTTTT
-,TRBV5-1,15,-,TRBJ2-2,CASSLQAGYTGELFF,TGCGCCAGCAGCTTACAGGCGGGGTACACCGGGGAGCTGTTTTTT
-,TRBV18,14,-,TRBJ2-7,CASSPRSGIYEQYF,TGTGCCAGCTCACCGCGTTCAGGGATCTACGAGCAGTACTTC
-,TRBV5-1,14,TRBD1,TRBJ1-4,CASRSGTGYEKLFF,TGCGCCAGCAGAAGTGGGACAGGATACGAAAAACTGTTTTTT
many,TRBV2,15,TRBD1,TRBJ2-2,CASSVGTGGTGELFF,TGTGCCAGCAGTGTTGGAACAGGGGGGACCGGGGAGCTGTTTTTT
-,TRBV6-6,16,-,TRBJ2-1,CASNEGLAGDYNEQFF,TGTGCCAGCAACGAAGGCTTGGCGGGCGACTACAATGAGCAGTTCTTC
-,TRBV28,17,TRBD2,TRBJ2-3,CASPPTSGSNRTDTQYF,TGTGCCAGCCCACCTACTAGCGGGAGCAACCGCACAGATACGCAGTATTTT
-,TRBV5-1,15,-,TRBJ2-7,CATQTTSGPPYEQYF,TGCGCCACCCAAACCACCAGCGGACCCCCCTACGAGCAGTACTTC
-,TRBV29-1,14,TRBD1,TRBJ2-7,CSASGTGGLDEQYF,TGCAGTGCATCCGGGACAGGGGGCTTGGACGAGCAGTACTTC
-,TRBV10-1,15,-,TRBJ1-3,CASSFLLASGNTIYF,TGCGCCAGCAGTTTTCTACTGGCCTCTGGAAACACCATATATTTT
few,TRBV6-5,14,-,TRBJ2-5,CASTDSGNQETQYF,TGTGCCAGCACCGATAGCGGAAACCAAGAGACCCAGTACTTC
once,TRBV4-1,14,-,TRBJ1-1,CASSQGGGAGGAFF,TGCGCCAGCAGCCAAGGAGGGGGGGCAGGAGGGGCTTTCTTT
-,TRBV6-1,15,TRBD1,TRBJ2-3,CASSVGQGASDTQYF,TGTGCCAGCAGTGTGGGACAGGGGGCATCAGATACGCAGTATTTT
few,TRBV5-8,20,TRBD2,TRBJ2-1,CASSSLGLAGGPSSYNEQFF,TGTGCCAGCAGCTCCCTCGGACTAGCGGGAGGACCTAGCTCCTACAATGAGCAGTTCTTC
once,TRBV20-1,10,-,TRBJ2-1,CSARRNEQFF,TGCAGTGCTCGGAGGAATGAGCAGTTCTTC
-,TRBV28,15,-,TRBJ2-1,CASSPGGGSHNEQFF,TGTGCCAGCAGTCCAGGGGGCGGGAGCCACAATGAGCAGTTCTTC
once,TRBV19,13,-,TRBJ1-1,CASSILMNTEAFF,TGTGCCAGTAGTATATTAATGAACACTGAAGCTTTCTTT
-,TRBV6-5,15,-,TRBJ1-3,CASSAGPFSGNTIYF,TGTGCCAGCAGTGCCGGGCCTTTCTCTGGAAACACCATATATTTT
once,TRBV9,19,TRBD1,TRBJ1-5,CASSPTGVGEGISNQPQHF,TGTGCCAGCAGCCCAACAGGGGTCGGGGAAGGAATTAGCAATCAGCCCCAGCATTTT
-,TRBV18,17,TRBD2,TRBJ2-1,CASSPLTSGSSYNEQFF,TGTGCCAGCTCACCACTAACTAGCGGGAGCTCCTACAATGAGCAGTTCTTC
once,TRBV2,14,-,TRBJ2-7,CASRFGTYSYEQYF,TGTGCCAGCAGGTTCGGGACTTACTCCTACGAGCAGTACTTC
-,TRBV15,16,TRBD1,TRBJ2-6,CATSSGTGSGANVLTF,TGTGCCACCAGCAGCGGGACAGGGTCTGGGGCCAACGTCCTGACTTTC
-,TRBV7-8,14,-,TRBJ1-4,CASSLLATNEKLFF,TGTGCCAGCAGCTTACTTGCAACTAATGAAAAACTGTTTTTT
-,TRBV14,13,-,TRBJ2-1,CASSRLLYNEQFF,TGTGCCAGCAGTCGACTGCTCTACAATGAGCAGTTCTTC
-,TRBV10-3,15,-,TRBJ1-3,CAISNGQPSGNTIYF,TGTGCCATCAGTAACGGACAGCCCTCTGGAAACACCATATATTTT
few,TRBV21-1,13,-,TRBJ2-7,CASSEDSSYEQYF,TGTGCCAGCAGTGAGGACAGCTCCTACGAGCAGTACTTC
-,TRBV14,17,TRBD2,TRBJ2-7,CASSQGRGRAVRNEQYF,TGTGCCAGCAGCCAAGGTCGGGGGAGGGCCGTTCGGAACGAGCAGTACTTC
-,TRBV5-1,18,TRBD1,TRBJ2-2,CASSSSSPRTGLPGELFF,TGCGCCAGCAGCTCATCCAGCCCCCGGACAGGGCTTCCCGGGGAGCTGTTTTTT
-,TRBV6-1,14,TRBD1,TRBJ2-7,CASSSETGIDEQYF,TGTGCCAGCAGCTCTGAGACAGGGATCGACGAGCAGTACTTC
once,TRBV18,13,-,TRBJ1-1,CASAQQGGAEAFF,TGTGCCAGCGCACAACAGGGCGGCGCTGAAGCTTTCTTT
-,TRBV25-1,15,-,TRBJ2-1,CASSLPRGVYNEQFF,TGTGCCAGCAGCCTGCCCAGGGGGGTATACAATGAGCAGTTCTTC